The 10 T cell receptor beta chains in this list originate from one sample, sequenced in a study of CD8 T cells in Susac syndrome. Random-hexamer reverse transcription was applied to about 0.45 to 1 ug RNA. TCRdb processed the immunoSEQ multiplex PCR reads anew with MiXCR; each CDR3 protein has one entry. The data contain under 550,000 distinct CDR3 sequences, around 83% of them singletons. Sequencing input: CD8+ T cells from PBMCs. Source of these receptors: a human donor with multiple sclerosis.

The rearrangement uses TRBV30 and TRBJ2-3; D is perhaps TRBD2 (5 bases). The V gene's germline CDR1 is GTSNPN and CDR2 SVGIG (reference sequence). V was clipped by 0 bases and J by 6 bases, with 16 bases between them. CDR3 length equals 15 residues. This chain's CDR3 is CAWSVRVDPGDTQYF. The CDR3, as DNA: TGTGCCTGGAGTGTAAGGGTGGATCCGGGGGATACGCAGTATTTT.

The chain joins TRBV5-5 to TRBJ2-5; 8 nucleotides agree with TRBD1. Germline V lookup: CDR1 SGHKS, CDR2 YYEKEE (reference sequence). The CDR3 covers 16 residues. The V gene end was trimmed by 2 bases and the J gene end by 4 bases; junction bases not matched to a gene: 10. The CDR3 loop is CASSLTGQVYRETQYF. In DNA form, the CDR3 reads TGTGCCAGCAGCTTAACGGGACAGGTGTATAGAGAGACCCAGTACTTC. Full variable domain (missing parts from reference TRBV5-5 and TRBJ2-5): DAGVTQSPTHLIKTRGQQVTLRCSPISGHKSVSWYQQVLGQGPQFIFQYYEKEERGRGNFPDRFSARQFPNYSSELNVNALLLGDSALYLCASSLTGQVYRETQYFGPGTRLLVL.

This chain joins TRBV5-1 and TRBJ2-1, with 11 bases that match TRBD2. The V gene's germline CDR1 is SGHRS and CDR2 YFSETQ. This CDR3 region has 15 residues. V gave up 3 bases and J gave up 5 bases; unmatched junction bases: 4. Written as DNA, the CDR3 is TGCGCCAGCAGCTCGGGACTAGCGGCCGACAATGAGCAGTTCTTC. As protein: CASSSGLAADNEQFF. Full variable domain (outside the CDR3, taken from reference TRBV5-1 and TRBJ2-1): KAGVTQTPRYLIKTRGQQVTLSCSPISGHRSVSWYQQTPGQGLQFLFEYFSETQRNKGNFPGRFSGRQFSNSRSEMNVSTLELGDSALYLCASSSGLAADNEQFFGPGTRLTVL.

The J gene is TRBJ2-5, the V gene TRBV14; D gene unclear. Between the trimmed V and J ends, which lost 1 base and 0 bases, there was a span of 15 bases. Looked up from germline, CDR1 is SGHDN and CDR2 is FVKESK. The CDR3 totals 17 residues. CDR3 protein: CASSQGSPMIYQETQYF. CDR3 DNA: TGTGCCAGCAGCCAAGGCAGTCCGATGATATACCAAGAGACCCAGTACTTC.

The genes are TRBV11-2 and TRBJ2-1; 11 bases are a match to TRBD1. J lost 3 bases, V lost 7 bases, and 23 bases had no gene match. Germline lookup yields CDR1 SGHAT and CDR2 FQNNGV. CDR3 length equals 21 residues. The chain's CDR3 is CASNARASGGDRGGLYNEQFF. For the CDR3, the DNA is TGTGCCAGCAACGCTCGTGCGAGTGGTGGGGACAGGGGGGGCCTCTACAATGAGCAGTTCTTC. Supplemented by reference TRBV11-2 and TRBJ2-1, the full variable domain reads EAGVAQSPRYKIIEKRQSVAFWCNPISGHATLYWYQQILGQGPKLLIQFQNNGVVDDSQLPKDRFSAERLKGVDSTLKIQPAKLEDSAVYLCASNARASGGDRGGLYNEQFFGPGTRLTVL.

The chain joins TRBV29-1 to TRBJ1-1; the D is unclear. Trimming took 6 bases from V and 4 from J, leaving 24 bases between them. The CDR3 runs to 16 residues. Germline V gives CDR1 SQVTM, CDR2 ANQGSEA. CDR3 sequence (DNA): TGCAGCGTACCAGCGCCCGGGATGGTCTGGCCCACTGAAGCTTTCTTT. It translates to CSVPAPGMVWPTEAFF.

The CDR3 DNA is TGTGCCAGCAGCCCTGGACAGACCTATAATTCACCCCTCCACTTT. Encoded protein: CASSPGQTYNSPLHF. The rearrangement links TRBV5-4 to TRBJ1-6, with TRBD1 as a possible D gene (6 bases). CDR1 and CDR2 (germline): SGHNT, YYREEE (reference sequence). Trimming removed 4 bases at V and 2 bases at J, with 10 bases between. CDR3 length equals 15 residues. The variable domain in full, completed from reference TRBV5-4 and TRBJ1-6, reads ETGVTQSPTHLIKTRGQQVTLRCSSQSGHNTVSWYQQALGQGPQFIFQYYREEENGRGNFPPRFSGLQFPNYSSELNVNALELDDSALYLCASSPGQTYNSPLHFGNGTRLTVT.

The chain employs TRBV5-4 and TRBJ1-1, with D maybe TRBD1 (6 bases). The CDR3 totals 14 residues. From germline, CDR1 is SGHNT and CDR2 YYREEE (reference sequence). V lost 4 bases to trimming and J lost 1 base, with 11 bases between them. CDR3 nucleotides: TGTGCCAGCAGCATGACAGGTGAGAACACTGAAGCTTTCTTT. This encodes CASSMTGENTEAFF.

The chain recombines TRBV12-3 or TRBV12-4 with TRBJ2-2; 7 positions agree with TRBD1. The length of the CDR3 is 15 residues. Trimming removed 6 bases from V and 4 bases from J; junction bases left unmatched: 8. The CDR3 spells CASRPSTGLTGELFF. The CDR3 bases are TGTGCCAGCAGGCCGTCGACAGGGCTCACCGGGGAGCTGTTTTTT.

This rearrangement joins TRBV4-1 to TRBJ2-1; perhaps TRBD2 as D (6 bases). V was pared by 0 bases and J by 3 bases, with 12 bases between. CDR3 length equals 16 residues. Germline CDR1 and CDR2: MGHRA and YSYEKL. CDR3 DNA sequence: TGCGCCAGCAGCCAAGATCGTCGGGAGTTCTACAATGAGCAGTTCTTC. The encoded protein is CASSQDRREFYNEQFF.